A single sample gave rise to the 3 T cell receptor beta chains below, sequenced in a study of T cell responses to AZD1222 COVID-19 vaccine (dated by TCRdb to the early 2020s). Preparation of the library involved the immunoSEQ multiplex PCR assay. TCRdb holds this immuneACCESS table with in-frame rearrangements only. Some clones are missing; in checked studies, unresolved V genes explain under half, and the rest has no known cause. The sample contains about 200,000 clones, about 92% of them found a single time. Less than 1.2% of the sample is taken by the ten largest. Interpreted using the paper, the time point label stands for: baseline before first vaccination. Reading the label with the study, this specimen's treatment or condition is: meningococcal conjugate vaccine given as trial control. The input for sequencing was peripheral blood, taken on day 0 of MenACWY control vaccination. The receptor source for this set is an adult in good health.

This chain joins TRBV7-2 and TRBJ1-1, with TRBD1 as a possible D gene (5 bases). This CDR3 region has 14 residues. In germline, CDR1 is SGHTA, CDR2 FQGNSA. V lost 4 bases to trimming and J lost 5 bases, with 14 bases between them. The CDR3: CASSSWEGRTEAFF. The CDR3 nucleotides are TGTGCCAGCAGCTCCTGGGAGGGGAGGACTGAAGCTTTCTTT.

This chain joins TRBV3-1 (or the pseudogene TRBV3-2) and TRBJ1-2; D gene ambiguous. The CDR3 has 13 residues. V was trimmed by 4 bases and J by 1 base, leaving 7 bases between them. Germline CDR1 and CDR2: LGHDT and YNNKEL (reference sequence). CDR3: CASSPDGNYGYTF. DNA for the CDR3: TGTGCCAGCAGCCCGGACGGTAACTATGGCTACACCTTC.

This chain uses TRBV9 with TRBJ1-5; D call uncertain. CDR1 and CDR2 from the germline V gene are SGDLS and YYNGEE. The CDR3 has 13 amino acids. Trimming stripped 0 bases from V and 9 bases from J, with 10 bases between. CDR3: CASSVGPTGPQHF. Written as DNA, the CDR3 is TGTGCCAGCAGCGTAGGACCCACCGGGCCCCAGCATTTT.